This T cell receptor (beta chain) was sequenced in a study of beta chain features in type 1 diabetes. Expressed TCRB transcripts were sequenced after all isolated RNA was converted to cDNA. The method was immunoSEQ multiplex PCR; TCRdb's version includes in-frame clones alone and lacks a portion of them. The sample lists about 230,000 clones, 9.6% occurring once. The CDR3 loop spans 14 amino acids. V lost 2 bases to trimming and J lost 3 bases, with 5 bases between them. The germline CDR1 and CDR2 sequences are SGHTA and FQGTGA. Sequenced sample: naive CD4+ T cells from blood. This receptor was obtained from a woman aged 18 to 35 in good health. The chain joins TRBV7-3 to TRBJ1-6; D call uncertain. CDR3 coding DNA: TGTGCCAGCAGCTTATCCAGCTATAATTCACCCCTCCACTTT. Protein: CASSLSSYNSPLHF. Together with reference TRBV7-3 and TRBJ1-6, the CDR3 gives the full variable domain: GAGVSQTPSNKVTEKGKYVELRCDPISGHTALYWYRQSLGQGPEFLIYFQGTGAADDSGLPNDRFFAVRPEGSVSTLKIQRTERGDSAVYLCASSLSSYNSPLHFGNGTRLTVT.